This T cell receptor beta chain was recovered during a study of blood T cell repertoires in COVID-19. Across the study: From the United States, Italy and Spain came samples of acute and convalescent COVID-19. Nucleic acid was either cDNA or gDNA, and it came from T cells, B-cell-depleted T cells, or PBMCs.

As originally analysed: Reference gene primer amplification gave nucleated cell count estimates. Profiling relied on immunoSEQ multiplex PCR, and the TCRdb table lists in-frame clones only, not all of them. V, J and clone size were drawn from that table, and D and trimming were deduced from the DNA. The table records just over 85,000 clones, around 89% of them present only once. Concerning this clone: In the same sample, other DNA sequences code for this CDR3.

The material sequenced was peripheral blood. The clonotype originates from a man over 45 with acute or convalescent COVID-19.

This chain's CDR3 is CASSLTGDYGYTF. The CDR3 DNA is TGTGCCAGCAGCCTTACAGGAGACTATGGCTACACCTTC. The J gene is TRBJ1-2, the V gene TRBV12-3 or TRBV12-4; D is perhaps TRBD1 (5 bases). Trimming left V 6 bases short and J 3 bases short, with 11 bases between. The CDR3 loop spans 13 amino acids.